The clone carrying this T cell receptor beta chain was recorded a few times. Primers used in a second PCR of roughly 6 to 11 cycles were a sample-barcoded 5' primer and a J-beta primer mix. One entry per CDR3 protein results from TCRdb running MiXCR on the 5' RACE reads. Of 540,000 or so distinct CDR3 sequences in the sample, 24% were seen once. This specimen comes from a study of blood T cells in healthy people across ages. Germline V gene sequence: CDR1 LGHNA, CDR2 YSLEER. Trimming stripped 0 bases from V and 4 bases from J, with 12 bases between. The CDR3 runs to 15 residues. This same sample was also taken into another study, of T cells of mothers and their children. That source adds: Mothers gave over 9.5 million TCR beta CDR3 reads each, and children several million each.

This rearrangement joins TRBV4-3 to TRBJ1-1; D call uncertain. The sequence was obtained from a boy younger than 18 in good health. Material: blood. The CDR3 loop is CASSQDRVTSTEAFF. CDR3 coding DNA: TGCGCCAGCAGCCAAGATCGGGTCACTAGCACTGAAGCTTTCTTT.